This TCR beta chain was captured by sequencing in a study of T-cell memory formation after mild COVID-19. At the level of the study: Largely donor-specific TCR clusters were found. General study findings and limits: There were some responding clones in pre-infection memory, which suggested that cross-reactive memory had joined. Chiefly within CM and EM were the contracting CD4+ clones; CD8+ ones were within EMRA.

From the 5' RACE reads, TCRdb called clonotypes with MiXCR, one entry per CDR3 protein. The sample records approximately 270,000 distinct CDR3 sequences, 15% to 20% being singletons. This clonotype was detected only a few times. Its target is unknown. CDR1 SGHTA and CDR2 FQGNSA come from the germline V gene. The CDR3 runs 11 residues. Trimming shortened V by 7 bases and J by 0 bases, and 3 bases separated the two germline ends. The sequence came from a man aged 18 to 35 who had mild COVID-19 (a few samples of this study predate the infection). Cell type and time point are not known. This chain connects TRBV7-2 to TRBJ1-1; no definite D call. The sequenced material came from PBMCs or a T cell subset sorted from them (not recorded which). CDR3 loop: CASTVNTEAFF. DNA of the CDR3: TGTGCCAGCACGGTGAACACTGAAGCTTTCTTT.